The 16 T cell receptor beta chains listed next were all sequenced from one sample in a study of T cells after yellow fever vaccination. One entry per CDR3 protein results from TCRdb running MiXCR on the 5' RACE reads. The table lists about 170,000 distinct CDR3 sequences, approximately 10% of them singletons. The sequences come from CD8+ T cells sorted from PBMCs, collected 15 days after the yellow fever booster vaccination. The source of these receptors is a man aged 18-30 years who received the YFV17D yellow fever vaccine.

The rearrangement joins TRBV7-9 to TRBJ2-5; TRBD1 matches 9 bases. This CDR3 has 15 amino acids. The ends lost 5 bases at V and 2 bases at J; junction bases unmatched: 6. Germline CDR1 SEHNR, CDR2 FQNEAQ (reference sequence). CDR3 loop: CASSGGQGLQETQYF. CDR3 in DNA: TGTGCCAGCAGCGGGGGACAGGGTCTACAAGAGACCCAGTACTTC.

This chain uses TRBV14 with TRBJ2-1; D is unresolved. This CDR3 is built from 15 residues. Germline values: CDR1 SGHDN, CDR2 FVKESK. The V end was cut by 0 bases, the J end by 7 bases, with 13 bases between. Here the CDR3 DNA reads TGTGCCAGCAGCCAAGACCCCGCGGCGGTTAATGAGCAGTTCTTC. It specifies CASSQDPAAVNEQFF.

This clonotype was seen ten or more times. The chain carries TRBV5-1 and TRBJ2-5; weak D call: TRBD1 (6 bases). This CDR3 spans 15 amino acids. Germline V gene sequence: CDR1 SGHRS, CDR2 YFSETQ. V was cut by 2 bases and J by 0 bases, with 11 bases left in between. The CDR3 coding sequence is TGCGCCAGCAGCTTCACAGGGCAGCACCAAGAGACCCAGTACTTC. It translates to CASSFTGQHQETQYF.

This clonotype came up a few times. The rearrangement joins TRBV11-2 to TRBJ1-2; D possibly corresponds to TRBD1 (6 bases). The V and J ends lost 6 bases and 4 bases respectively, with 9 bases between them. Germline V gene lookup returns CDR1 SGHAT and CDR2 FQNNGV. This CDR3 contains 12 residues. The CDR3 coding sequence is TGTGCCAGCAGACAGGGCGGCTATGGCTACACCTTC. Translated: CASRQGGYGYTF.

This clonotype has ten or more counts. This rearrangement joins TRBV5-6 to TRBJ2-7, with TRBD1 as a possible D gene (6 bases). CDR1 SGHDT and CDR2 YYEEEE come from the germline V gene. This CDR3 has 13 amino acids. Trimming removed 6 bases at V and 1 base at J, with 11 bases between. The CDR3: CASTRTASYEQYF. CDR3 DNA sequence: TGTGCCAGCACTCGGACAGCTTCCTACGAGCAGTACTTC.

This chain joins TRBV7-9 and TRBJ2-1; 8 bases are shared with TRBD2. With V trimmed by 0 bases and J by 8 bases, 3 bases remained unmatched. The V gene's germline CDR1 is SEHNR and CDR2 FQNEAQ (reference sequence). The length of the CDR3 is 14 residues. The CDR3 spells CASSLALSGDEQFF. CDR3 nucleotide sequence: TGTGCCAGCAGCTTAGCCCTTAGCGGGGATGAGCAGTTCTTC.

This clonotype is large. The chain links TRBV7-8 to TRBJ2-2; D gene uncertain. The V end lost 5 bases, the J end lost 0 bases, and 7 bases lay between the germline ends. Germline CDR1 is SGHVS and CDR2 is FQNEAQ. The CDR3 is 14 residues long. The CDR3 loop is CASSAVANTGELFF. CDR3 DNA: TGTGCCAGCAGCGCAGTCGCGAACACCGGGGAGCTGTTTTTT.

This clonotype has at least ten counts. This chain joins TRBV5-1 and TRBJ2-3, with unresolved D. Per the germline V gene, CDR1 is SGHRS and CDR2 is YFSETQ. Trimming took 6 bases from V and 6 from J, leaving 20 bases between them. The CDR3 loop spans 15 amino acids. The CDR3 sequence is CASTFLTPGSDTQYF. CDR3 nucleotides: TGCGCCAGCACATTTTTGACTCCCGGGTCGGATACGCAGTATTTT.

The chain carries TRBV12-3 or TRBV12-4 and TRBJ1-5; TRBD1 is a possible D gene (5 bases). The CDR3 runs 16 residues. The ends were cut back, 11 bases at V and 1 base at J, with 21 bases in the middle. CDR3 in DNA: TGTGCCTCCCTGGGGGGGGGGATGGGGAGCAATCAGCCCCAGCATTTT. It specifies CASLGGGMGSNQPQHF.

V and J are TRBV27 and TRBJ2-5, with 7 bases that match TRBD1. Germline V gene data show CDR1 as MNHEY and CDR2 as SMNVEV (reference sequence). The V segment lost 5 bases and the J segment 5 bases; nucleotides outside the gene matches: 8. The CDR3 sequence is 14 residues long. CDR3 DNA sequence: TGTGCCAGCAGTACCTTGACAGGGATTGAGACCCAGTACTTC. It is translated as CASSTLTGIETQYF.

The CDR3 DNA reads TGCGCCAGCAGCCATGGACCGGGCCGGAGCTCCTACGAGCAGTACGTC. It codes for CASSHGPGRSSYEQYV. The chain is built from TRBV4-1 and TRBJ2-7; D call uncertain. V was clipped by 3 bases and J by 0 bases, with 15 bases between them. Germline CDR1 is MGHRA and CDR2 is YSYEKL. The CDR3 runs 16 residues.

This clonotype was detected a few times. V and J are TRBV29-1 and TRBJ1-4; maybe TRBD1 (5 bases). This CDR3 is 15 amino acids long. Trimming took off 0 bases at V and 10 bases at J, with 18 bases between the two ends. Germline-derived CDR1 and CDR2 are SQVTM and ANQGSEA. The CDR3 is CSVEDPRDQGVKLFF. The CDR3 DNA is TGCAGCGTTGAAGATCCCCGAGACCAGGGTGTAAAACTGTTTTTT.

V usage is TRBV10-3 and J usage is TRBJ1-3; perhaps TRBD1 as D (5 bases). V shed 3 bases and J shed 10 bases, with 16 bases lying between them. CDR3 size: 14 residues. Germline V gives CDR1 ENHRY, CDR2 SYGVKD. For the CDR3, the DNA is TGTGCCATCAGTGACGGCAGGGATGCGGAGACCATATATTTT. This translates into CAISDGRDAETIYF.

This clonotype was observed a few times. This chain links TRBV7-6 with TRBJ2-5; D tentatively fits TRBD1 or TRBD2 (5 bases each). CDR1 SGHVS and CDR2 FNYEAQ come from the germline V gene. V dropped 3 bases and J dropped 3 bases, with 17 bases sitting between them. The CDR3 sequence is 16 residues long. This chain's CDR3 is CASSFDPGREKETQYF. Here the CDR3 DNA reads TGTGCCAGCAGCTTTGACCCGGGACGGGAAAAAGAGACCCAGTACTTC.

The CDR3 reads CASSQGWGAVFSYEQYF. The DNA for the CDR3 is TGCGCCAGCAGCCAAGGATGGGGGGCGGTTTTTTCCTACGAGCAGTACTTC. The chain joins TRBV4-3 to TRBJ2-7; D possibly matches TRBD1 or TRBD2 (6 bases each). The CDR3 runs to 17 residues. The V gene lost 1 base and the J gene lost 1 base, with 17 bases spanning the gap. Germline CDR1 is LGHNA and CDR2 is YSLEER.

The chain links TRBV4-1 to TRBJ2-7; D remains ambiguous. V lost 1 base and J 6 bases, leaving 7 bases between the germline ends. Germline values: CDR1 MGHRA, CDR2 YSYEKL. This CDR3 has 12 amino acids. Written as DNA, the CDR3 is TGCGCCAGCAGCCAAGGCGGACGCGAGCAGTACTTC. It yields the protein CASSQGGREQYF.